Presented here are 9 T cell receptor beta chains from one specimen sequenced in a study of blood T cell repertoires in COVID-19. Repertoires were generated with immunoSEQ multiplex PCR, while TCRdb's copy carries only in-frame clones and drops some. This sample has 160,000 or so clones, with roughly 82% found just once. The sample was peripheral blood. The receptors here all came from a woman aged 70-85 years with acute or convalescent COVID-19.

This clone was found once. The CDR3 loop reads CASSLDRGLASADEQFF. The CDR3, as DNA: TGTGCCAGCAGCTTAGATAGGGGACTAGCGTCCGCCGATGAGCAGTTCTTC. This chain uses TRBV11-2 with TRBJ2-1; the match to TRBD2 covers 10 bases. V shed 0 bases, J shed 8 bases, and the junction held 10 bases outside the gene matches. Germline CDR1 reads SGHAT; CDR2 reads FQNNGV. This CDR3 spans 17 amino acids.

V usage is TRBV4-2 and J usage is TRBJ2-3, with D possibly matching TRBD2 (6 bases). Germline V lookup: CDR1 LGHNA, CDR2 YNFKEQ. V was clipped by 0 bases and J by 2 bases, with 18 bases between them. This CDR3 has 18 residues. CDR3 sequence reads: CASSQDSDSGFLTDTQYF. As DNA, the CDR3 is TGTGCCAGCAGCCAAGATAGTGATAGCGGCTTCCTCACAGATACGCAGTATTTT.

This chain uses TRBV6-5 with TRBJ1-5; maybe TRBD1 (6 bases). V lost 6 bases and J lost 3, with 9 bases in between. CDR1 and CDR2 (germline): MNHEY, SVGAGI. The CDR3 contains 13 residues. As DNA, the CDR3 is TGTGCCAGCAGAGGGGGATTCAATCAGCCCCAGCATTTT. Its translation is CASRGGFNQPQHF.

In its sample, this clone was seen once. This chain uses TRBV5-4 with TRBJ2-7; TRBD2 matches at 8 bases. The germline CDR1 and CDR2 sequences are SGHNT and YYREEE (reference sequence). The CDR3 contains 15 residues. V lost 4 bases to trimming and J lost 3 bases; unmatched junction nucleotides: 9. The CDR3 sequence: CASSTGLAEFYEQYF. The CDR3 region has the DNA TGTGCCAGCAGCACCGGACTAGCAGAATTCTACGAGCAGTACTTC.

This chain uses TRBV29-1 with TRBJ2-7, with 7 positions matching TRBD2. This CDR3 region has 14 residues. The germline CDR1 and CDR2 sequences are SQVTM and ANQGSEA. V trimming: 4 bases; J trimming: 2 bases; junction bases outside the gene matches: 8. The CDR3 region has the DNA TGCAGCGTTGGGGGGGGAGTTGCTCCCTACGAGCAGTACTTC. It specifies CSVGGGVAPYEQYF.

This chain uses TRBV9 with TRBJ2-3; TRBD1 might be the D (8 bases). The CDR3 consists of 13 residues. Germline V gene data show CDR1 as SGDLS and CDR2 as YYNGEE. Between the trimmed V and J ends, which lost 4 bases and 8 bases, there was a span of 14 bases. The CDR3 sequence: CASSPTGGGTQYF. The CDR3, as DNA: TGTGCCAGCAGCCCAACAGGGGGGGGTACGCAGTATTTT.

The rearrangement uses TRBV25-1 and TRBJ2-2, with 12 nucleotides matching TRBD2. This CDR3 is built from 17 residues. Germline V gene data show CDR1 as MGHDK and CDR2 as SYGVNS. The ends lost 4 bases at V and 5 bases at J; junction bases unmatched: 8. DNA for the CDR3: TGTGCCAGCAGTGCCCTACTAGCGGGAGGTCTGACCGGGGAGCTGTTTTTT. Residues: CASSALLAGGLTGELFF.

The chain uses TRBV30 and TRBJ1-6; 10 bases agree with TRBD1. After removal of 2 bases from V and 9 bases from J, the junction contained 1 base not matched to a gene. CDR1 and CDR2 (germline): GTSNPN, SVGIG (reference sequence). There are 13 residues in the CDR3. The DNA for the CDR3 is TGTGCCTGGAGTCGGGACAGGGGTTCACCCCTCCACTTT. This codes for CAWSRDRGSPLHF.

The chain has TRBV9 and TRBJ2-2, with 7 nucleotides matching TRBD1. The CDR3 has 16 residues. V gave up 0 bases and J gave up 4 bases; unmatched junction bases: 6. Germline CDR1 is SGDLS and CDR2 is YYNGEE. For the CDR3, the DNA is TGTGCCAGCAGCGTAGCTCTGGCAGGGGGCACCGGGGAGCTGTTTTTT. This encodes CASSVALAGGTGELFF.